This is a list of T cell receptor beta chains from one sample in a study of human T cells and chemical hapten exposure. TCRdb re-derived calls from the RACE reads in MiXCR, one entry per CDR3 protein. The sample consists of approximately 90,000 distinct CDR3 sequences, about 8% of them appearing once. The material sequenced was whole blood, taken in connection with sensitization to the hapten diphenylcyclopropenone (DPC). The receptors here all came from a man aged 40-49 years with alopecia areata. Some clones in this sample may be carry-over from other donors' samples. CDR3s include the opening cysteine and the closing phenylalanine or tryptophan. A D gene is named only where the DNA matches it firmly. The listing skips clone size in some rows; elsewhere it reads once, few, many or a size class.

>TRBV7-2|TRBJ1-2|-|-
TGTGCCAGCAGCCTCCGACGGACTCATGGCTACACCTTC
CASSLRRTHGYTF
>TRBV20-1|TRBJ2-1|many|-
TGCAGTGCTAAAGACCCCTCGGGGGATTTTTACAATGAGCAGTTCTTC
CSAKDPSGDFYNEQFF
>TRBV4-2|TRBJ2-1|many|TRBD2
TGTGCCAGCAGCCAAGAGAGATTAGCGGGAGGGTGGGGCGGTGAGCAGTTCTTC
CASSQERLAGGWGGEQFF
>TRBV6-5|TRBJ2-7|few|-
TGTGCCAGCAGTTACCCTGGGACCTACGAGCAGTACTTC
CASSYPGTYEQYF
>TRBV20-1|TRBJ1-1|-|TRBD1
TGCAGTGCCCCGGGGACAGGGAGGGGCACTGAAGCTTTCTTT
CSAPGTGRGTEAFF
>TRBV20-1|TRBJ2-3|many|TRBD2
TGCAGTGCTAGAGCTGACACGGGAGGGTGGGTGGTAGATACGCAGTATTTT
CSARADTGGWVVDTQYF
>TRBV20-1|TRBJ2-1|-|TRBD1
TGCAGTGCTAGAGACTCCGGGACAGGGGGTGGCAATGAGCAGTTCTTC
CSARDSGTGGGNEQFF
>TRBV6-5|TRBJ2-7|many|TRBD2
TGTGCCAGCAGTCCCGGACTAGCGGAGGGCTACGAGCAGTACTTC
CASSPGLAEGYEQYF
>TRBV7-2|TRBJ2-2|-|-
TGTGCCAGCAGCTTCGACCTCGGACGGTACACCGGGGAGCTGTTTTTT
CASSFDLGRYTGELFF
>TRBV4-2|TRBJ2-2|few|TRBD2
TGTGCCAGCAGCCAAGTCGTCCGGGAGGGGCGGGAGGAGGAGCTGTTTTTT
CASSQVVREGREEELFF
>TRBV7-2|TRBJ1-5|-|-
TGTGCCAGCAGCGTCGACTTGAGCAATCAGCCCCAGCATTTT
CASSVDLSNQPQHF
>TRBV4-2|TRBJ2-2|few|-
TGTGCCAGCAGCCCGGGCGCCGTGGGGACCGGGGAGCTGTTTTTT
CASSPGAVGTGELFF
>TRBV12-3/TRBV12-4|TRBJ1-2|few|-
TGTGCCAGCAGTTTTTGGACATCGATTAACTATGGCTACACCTTC
CASSFWTSINYGYTF
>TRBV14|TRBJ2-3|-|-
TGTGCCAGCAGCCAAGATCGCGGGTTGGATACGCAGTATTTT
CASSQDRGLDTQYF
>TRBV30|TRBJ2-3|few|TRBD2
TGTGCCTGGCGCGGGGGGGGGCAGGCAGATACGCAGTATTTT
CAWRGGGQADTQYF
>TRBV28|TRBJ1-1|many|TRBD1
TGTGCCAGCAGTCGAGCGACAGGGGGGTACACTGAAGCTTTCTTT
CASSRATGGYTEAFF
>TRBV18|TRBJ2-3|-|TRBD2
TGTGCCAGCTCACCACCTCTCGCGGGAGGAGGGACAGATACGCAGTATTTT
CASSPPLAGGGTDTQYF
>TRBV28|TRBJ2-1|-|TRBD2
TGTGCCAGCAGTTCATCCGGGACTAGCGGACCTGAGCAGTTCTTC
CASSSSGTSGPEQFF
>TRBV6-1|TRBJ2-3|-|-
TGTGCCAGCAACGGCCCGGCTAGCACAGATACGCAGTATTTT
CASNGPASTDTQYF
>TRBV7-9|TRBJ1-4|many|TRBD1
TGTGCCAGCAGCTCACAGGGGGCAGGTGAAAAACTGTTTTTT
CASSSQGAGEKLFF
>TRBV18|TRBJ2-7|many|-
TGTGCCAGCTCACCAAATAGGGCCTCCGACGAGCAGTACTTC
CASSPNRASDEQYF
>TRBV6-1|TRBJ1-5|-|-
TGTGCCAGCAGGGAAAACCAGCCCCAGCATTTT
CASRENQPQHF
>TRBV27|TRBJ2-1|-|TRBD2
TGTGCCAGCAGTTCCCGGACTAGCGACAATGAGCAGTTCTTC
CASSSRTSDNEQFF
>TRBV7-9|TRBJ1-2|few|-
TGTGCCAGCAGCTTTGGGCCCGGCGGGAGCTACACCTTC
CASSFGPGGSYTF
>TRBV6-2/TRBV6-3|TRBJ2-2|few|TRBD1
TGTGCCAGCAGTGACAGGGGAGGTTTCGGGGAGCTGTTTTTT
CASSDRGGFGELFF
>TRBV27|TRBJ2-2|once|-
TGTGCCAGCGCCGGAACCGGGCCCGGGGAGCTGTTTTTT
CASAGTGPGELFF
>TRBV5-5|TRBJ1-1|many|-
TGTGCCAGCAGCGTCGCTAACACTGAAGCTTTCTTT
CASSVANTEAFF
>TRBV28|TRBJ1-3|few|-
TGTGCCACCGTCTGGGGGCTAGGAAACACCATATATTTT
CATVWGLGNTIYF
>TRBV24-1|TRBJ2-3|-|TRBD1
TGTGCCACCAGTGATCTTATTCCGGGACAGACCACAGATACGCAGTATTTT
CATSDLIPGQTTDTQYF
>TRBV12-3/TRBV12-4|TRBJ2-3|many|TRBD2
TGTGCCAGCAGTTTAGCGCGGCTAGCGGGAGGGGGCACAGATACGCAGTATTTT
CASSLARLAGGGTDTQYF
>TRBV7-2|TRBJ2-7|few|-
TGTGCCAGCAGCTCACTCGCCGTCGGGTACGAGCAGTACTTC
CASSSLAVGYEQYF
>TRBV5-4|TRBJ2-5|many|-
TGTGCCAGCAGCTCTCCGGGACTGGGGCTCGTCCAAGAGACCCAGTACTTC
CASSSPGLGLVQETQYF
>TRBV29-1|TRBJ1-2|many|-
TGCAGCGTTGAAGCAGCTAACTATGGCTACACCTTC
CSVEAANYGYTF
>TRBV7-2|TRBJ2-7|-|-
TGTGCCAGCAGCTTAGGAGGGGCCTGGCAGTACTTC
CASSLGGAWQYF
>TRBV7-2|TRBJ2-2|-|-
TGTGCCAGCAGCTTTACCGGGGAGATGTTTTTT
CASSFTGEMFF
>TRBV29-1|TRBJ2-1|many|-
TGCAGCTCGGGCGGGAATGAGCAGTTCTTC
CSSGGNEQFF